This T cell receptor beta chain emerged from a study of tumor-infiltrating lymphocytes in primary liver carcinoma. Study-wide background: Regardless of tissue type, samples showed similar yields of roughly 3.5 to 7.13 million productive TCRbeta reads.

About this clonotype itself: Its antigen is not known. One junction end disagrees with the germline gene, perhaps due to a read error.

The input was roughly 0.5 ug total RNA; TCR beta cDNA was made from it with a constant-region primer. Employing slightly modified ARM-PCR, three nested multiplex PCR rounds were run, and these gave rise to the TCR beta libraries. PCR rounds one and two used TRBV1-TRBV30 forward primers with a C-beta reverse primer for about 9 cycles each. TCRdb fed the multiplex PCR reads into MiXCR, producing one record per CDR3 protein. The sample carries fewer than 200,000 distinct CDR3 sequences, 85% recorded once. Whole-study results and caveats: When set against blood, tumors had a significantly higher top-250-clone fraction (p = 0.039).

From unsorted bulk tissue weighing roughly 17-31 mg, DNA and RNA were co-extracted. Tumor samples each held over 80% viable tumor cells. This CDR3 has 12 amino acids. In germline, CDR1 is SGHNT, CDR2 YENEEA. The sequence derives from a man in his forties with primary liver carcinoma and hepatitis B virus infection. The chain joins TRBV11-3 to TRBJ2-1; no clear D gene. The sequenced sample consisted of tumor tissue from primary liver carcinoma. The CDR3 DNA reads as TGTGTCAGCTGCTTAAATGCCAATGATCAGTTATTC. It translates to CVSCLNANDQLF. Full variable domain (remainder filled in from reference TRBV11-3 and TRBJ2-1): EAGVVQSPRYKIIEKKQPVAFWCNPISGHNTLYWYLQNLGQGPELLIRYENEEAVDDSQLPKDRFSAERLKGVDSTLKIQPAELGDSAVYLCVSCLNANDQLFGPGTRLTVL.